The 5 T cell receptor beta chains below all came from one sample that was sequenced in a study of T cells after somatic rescue of genetic block. Measured with immunoSEQ multiplex PCR; TCRdb has only the in-frame clones, and not every one. The repertoire consists of 70,000 or so clones, with 92% occurring once and the leading ten covering 2.5% to 3.5%. Sequenced input: peripheral blood mononuclear cells (PBMCs). These receptors all stem from a man aged 40-50 years.

This clone came up a few times. The V call is TRBV5-1, the J call TRBJ2-2; 7 positions match TRBD2. Germline lookup yields CDR1 SGHRS and CDR2 YFSETQ. With V trimmed by 5 bases and J by 0 bases, 4 bases remained unmatched. The CDR3 has 15 residues. The CDR3 protein is CASRPGLTNTGELFF. The CDR3 DNA reads as TGCGCCAGCAGGCCGGGACTAACGAACACCGGGGAGCTGTTTTTT.

The genes are TRBV2 and TRBJ2-5; a possible D gene is TRBD1 (6 bases). V was shortened by 4 bases and J by 1 base, with 7 bases between the two germline ends. Germline CDR1 reads SNHLY; CDR2 reads FYNNEI. CDR3 length: 13 amino acids. CDR3 sequence: CASSADSQETQYF. The CDR3 region has the DNA TGTGCCAGCAGTGCGGACAGCCAAGAGACCCAGTACTTC. The entire variable domain, with the rest obtained from reference TRBV2 and TRBJ2-5, is as follows: EPEVTQTPSHQVTQMGQEVILRCVPISNHLYFYWYRQILGQKVEFLVSFYNNEISEKSEIFDDQFSVERPDGSNFTLKIRSTKLEDSAMYFCASSADSQETQYFGPGTRLLVL.

This clone showed up just once. V and J are TRBV7-9 and TRBJ2-7; 7 nucleotides align to TRBD1. Germline V gives CDR1 SEHNR, CDR2 FQNEAQ (reference sequence). The CDR3 runs 15 residues. The J segment lost 4 bases and the V segment lost 5 bases, leaving 11 bases of the junction unmatched. As DNA, the CDR3 is TGTGCCAGCAGCGCTCCCGGGACAGTTATTTACGAGCAGTACTTC. This gives the protein CASSAPGTVIYEQYF.

V usage is TRBV14 and J usage is TRBJ2-1, with D maybe TRBD1 (6 bases). This CDR3 has 19 amino acids. The germline gives CDR1 SGHDN, CDR2 FVKESK. Trimming removed 2 bases from V and 0 bases from J, with 20 bases in between. The CDR3 here is CASSQSAGTLRYSYNEQFF. Written as DNA, the CDR3 is TGTGCCAGCAGCCAATCCGCCGGGACACTCAGGTACTCCTACAATGAGCAGTTCTTC.

The chain links TRBV10-2 to TRBJ2-7, with 16 bases matching TRBD2. CDR1 is WSHSY, CDR2 SAAADI, per germline. Trimming at V came to 8 bases and at J to 5 bases, leaving 6 bases not matched to a gene. The CDR3 covers 15 residues. In DNA form, the CDR3 reads TGCGCCAGCCGCCTTGGGACTAGCGGGGGGGACGAGCAGTACTTC. Translation: CASRLGTSGGDEQYF.